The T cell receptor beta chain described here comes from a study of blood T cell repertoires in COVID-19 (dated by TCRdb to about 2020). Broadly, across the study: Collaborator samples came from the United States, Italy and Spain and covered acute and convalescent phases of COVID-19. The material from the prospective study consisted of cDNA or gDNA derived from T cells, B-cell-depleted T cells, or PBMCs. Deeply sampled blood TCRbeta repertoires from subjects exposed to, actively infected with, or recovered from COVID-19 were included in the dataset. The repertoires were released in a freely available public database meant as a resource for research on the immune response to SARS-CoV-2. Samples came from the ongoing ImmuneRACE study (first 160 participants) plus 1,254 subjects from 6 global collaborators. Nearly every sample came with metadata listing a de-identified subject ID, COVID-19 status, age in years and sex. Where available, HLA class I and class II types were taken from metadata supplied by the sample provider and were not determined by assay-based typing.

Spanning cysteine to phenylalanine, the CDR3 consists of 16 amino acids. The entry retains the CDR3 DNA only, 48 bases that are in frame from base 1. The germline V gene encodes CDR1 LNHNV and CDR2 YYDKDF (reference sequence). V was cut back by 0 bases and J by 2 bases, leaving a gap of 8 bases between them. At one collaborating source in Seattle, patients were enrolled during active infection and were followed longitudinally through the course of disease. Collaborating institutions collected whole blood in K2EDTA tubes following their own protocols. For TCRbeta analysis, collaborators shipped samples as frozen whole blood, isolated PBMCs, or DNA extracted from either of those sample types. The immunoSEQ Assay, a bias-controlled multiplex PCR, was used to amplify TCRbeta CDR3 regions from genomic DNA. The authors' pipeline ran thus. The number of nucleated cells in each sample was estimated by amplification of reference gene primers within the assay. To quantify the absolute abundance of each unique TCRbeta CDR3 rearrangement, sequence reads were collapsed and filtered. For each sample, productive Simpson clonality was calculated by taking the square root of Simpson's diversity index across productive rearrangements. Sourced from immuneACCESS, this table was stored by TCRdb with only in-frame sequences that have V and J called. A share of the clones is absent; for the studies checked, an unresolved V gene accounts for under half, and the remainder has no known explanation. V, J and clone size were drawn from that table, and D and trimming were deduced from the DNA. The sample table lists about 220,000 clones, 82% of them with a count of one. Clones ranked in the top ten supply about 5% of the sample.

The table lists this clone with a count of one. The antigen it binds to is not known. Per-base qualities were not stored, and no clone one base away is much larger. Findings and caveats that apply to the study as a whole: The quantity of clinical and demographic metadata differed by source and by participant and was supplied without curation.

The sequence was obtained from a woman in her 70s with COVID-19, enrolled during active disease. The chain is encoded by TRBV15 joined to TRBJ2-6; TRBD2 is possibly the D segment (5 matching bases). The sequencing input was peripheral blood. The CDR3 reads CATSRDSRAGANVLTF. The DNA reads TGTGCCACCAGCAGAGATTCGAGGGCTGGGGCCAACGTCCTGACTTTC.